One sample yielded the 20 T cell receptor beta chains listed below, sequenced in a study of T cell responses to AZD1222 COVID-19 vaccine. Profiling relied on immunoSEQ multiplex PCR, and the TCRdb table lists in-frame clones only, not all of them. The sample yields roughly 100,000 clones, 82% seen once. This specimen was peripheral blood, taken on day 0 of AZD1222 vaccination. Every receptor here comes from an adult in good health.

The gene calls are TRBV7-9 and TRBJ2-1; 7 nucleotides align to TRBD2. V trimming: 5 bases; J trimming: 8 bases; junction bases outside the gene matches: 3. CDR3 length: 12 amino acids. The germline V gene has CDR1 SEHNR and CDR2 FQNEAQ (reference sequence). In DNA, the CDR3 is TGTGCCAGCAGCGCTCGGGGGGATGAGCAGTTCTTC. Its translation is CASSARGDEQFF.

The V call is TRBV10-1, the J call TRBJ2-1; the match to TRBD1 covers 7 bases. This CDR3 has 14 amino acids. J lost 8 bases, V lost 6 bases, and 10 bases had no gene match. Germline-derived CDR1 and CDR2 are WNHNN and SYGVQD (reference sequence). The CDR3 protein is CASRAGTEGHEQFF. The CDR3 region has the DNA TGCGCCAGCAGGGCCGGGACAGAGGGTCATGAGCAGTTCTTC.

There are a few counts of this clone. This chain links TRBV4-3 with TRBJ1-1, with 10 positions matching TRBD1. Germline CDR1 and CDR2: LGHNA and YSLEER. The ends lost 3 bases at V and 6 bases at J; junction bases unmatched: 4. The CDR3 extends over 14 amino acids. CDR3 protein: CASSQGTGVAEAFF. DNA for the CDR3: TGCGCCAGCAGCCAGGGGACAGGGGTGGCTGAAGCTTTCTTT.

This chain joins TRBV19 and TRBJ1-1; D gene ambiguous. Per the germline V gene, CDR1 is LNHDA and CDR2 is SQIVND (reference sequence). The V end lost 7 bases, the J end lost 1 base, and 10 bases lay between the germline ends. This CDR3 contains 13 residues. The CDR3 nucleotides read TGTGCCAGTAATCGCAGACGGAACACTGAAGCTTTCTTT. As protein: CASNRRRNTEAFF.

The CDR3 DNA follows: TGCAGCGTTGAGGGGAGTAGATCCTACGAGCAGTACTTC. Protein sequence: CSVEGSRSYEQYF. This chain uses TRBV29-1 with TRBJ2-7; perhaps TRBD2 as D (5 bases). Germline V CDR1 and CDR2: SQVTM, ANQGSEA. The CDR3 has 13 amino acids. V lost 3 bases and J 1 base, leaving 10 bases between the germline ends.

This sequence joins TRBV7-9 and TRBJ2-2; D call uncertain. With 2 bases removed from V and 1 base from J, the gap between germline ends came to 5 bases. The CDR3 is 14 residues long. Germline V gives CDR1 SEHNR, CDR2 FQNEAQ (reference sequence). CDR3 nucleotide sequence: TGTGCCAGCAGCTTATCCAAGAACACCGGGGAGCTGTTTTTT. Translating gives CASSLSKNTGELFF.

The V gene is TRBV7-6, the J gene TRBJ1-5; D might be TRBD1 (5 bases). This CDR3 region has 13 residues. CDR1 SGHVS and CDR2 FNYEAQ come from the germline V gene. Between the trimmed V and J ends, which lost 2 bases and 5 bases, there was a span of 7 bases. This CDR3 is CASSLQGDQPQHF. The CDR3, as DNA: TGTGCCAGCAGCTTACAGGGAGATCAGCCCCAGCATTTT.

V usage is TRBV10-3 and J usage is TRBJ1-3, with 8 nucleotides matching TRBD1. In germline, CDR1 is ENHRY, CDR2 SYGVKD. This CDR3 has 16 residues. J gave up 3 bases and V 4 bases, and 8 bases lay outside the gene matches. The CDR3 nucleotides read TGTGCCATCAGTGGTTACAGGGGGAGTGATGGAAACACCATATATTTT. Protein product: CAISGYRGSDGNTIYF.

The rearrangement links TRBV6-7 to TRBJ2-7; D may match TRBD1 or TRBD2 (6 bases each). TRBV6-7 is placed among ORFs of uncertain function. The CDR3 length is 14 residues. Trimming pared 7 bases from V and 3 bases from J, leaving 16 bases between. The CDR3 region is CASTRGHTLYEQYF. In DNA, the CDR3 is TGTGCCAGCACTCGGGGGCACACCCTCTACGAGCAGTACTTC.

The J gene is TRBJ1-4, the V gene TRBV29-1; 7 bases fit TRBD1. The V gene's germline CDR1 is SQVTM and CDR2 ANQGSEA. After removal of 7 bases from V and 5 bases from J, the junction contained 7 bases not matched to a gene. This CDR3 contains 13 residues. CDR3 DNA sequence: TGCAGCGGTGGGCAGGGGGGAAATGAAAAACTGTTTTTT. Protein: CSGGQGGNEKLFF.

This clone was observed a few times. The rearrangement joins TRBV7-2 to TRBJ1-1, with no clear D. CDR3 length: 14 residues. CDR1 is SGHTA, CDR2 FQGNSA, per germline. With 7 bases removed from V and 1 base from J, the gap between germline ends came to 13 bases. This chain's CDR3 is CASTEKPGNTEAFF. CDR3 nucleotide sequence: TGTGCCAGCACCGAAAAGCCCGGGAACACTGAAGCTTTCTTT.

In DNA form, the CDR3 reads TGTGCCAGCAGCTTAGCTGCTCTGACTGAAGCTTTCTTT. Its protein product is CASSLAALTEAFF. The V call is TRBV7-2, the J call TRBJ1-1; D remains ambiguous. CDR3 length equals 13 residues. Between the trimmed V and J ends, which lost 0 bases and 5 bases, there was a span of 7 bases. CDR1 is SGHTA, CDR2 FQGNSA, per germline.

This clone was found a few times. This chain joins TRBV7-2 and TRBJ1-2, with D unresolved. This CDR3 region has 14 residues. The ends were cut back, 5 bases at V and 8 bases at J, with 18 bases in the middle. Germline values: CDR1 SGHTA, CDR2 FQGNSA. The CDR3, as DNA: TGTGCCAGCAGCGCGCCGGGCCCTTCTAAGGGCTACACCTTC. Translating it yields CASSAPGPSKGYTF.

The rearrangement joins TRBV18 to TRBJ2-2, with 10 bases matching TRBD1. CDR3 length equals 15 residues. The V gene's germline CDR1 is KGHSH and CDR2 LQKENI. J gave up 6 bases and V 3 bases, and 4 bases lay outside the gene matches. This CDR3 is CASSPRTGGAGELFF. The CDR3, as DNA: TGTGCCAGCTCACCCCGGACAGGGGGAGCCGGGGAGCTGTTTTTT.

The chain joins TRBV1 to TRBJ1-2; the table's D gene call, TRBD1, was not cross checked with the DNA. TRBV1 is a listed pseudogene. The CDR3 is 18 residues long. CDR3 nucleotide sequence: TGCACCAGCAGCCCAGGAAGGGCCGGACAGGACCCTAACTATGGCTACACCTTC. It encodes CTSSPGRAGQDPNYGYTF.

V is TRBV2 and J is TRBJ2-7, with 12 bases lining up with TRBD2. With 5 bases clipped from V and 3 bases from J, the junction kept 5 bases outside the gene matches. Germline V gives CDR1 SNHLY, CDR2 FYNNEI. The CDR3 extends over 15 amino acids. CDR3 DNA: TGTGCCAGCAGTTACAGACTAGCGGGGGACTACGAGCAGTACTTC. Residues: CASSYRLAGDYEQYF.

This clone was counted only a few times. The rearrangement joins TRBV5-8 to TRBJ1-6; no definite D call. CDR1 is SGHTS, CDR2 YDEGEE, per germline. The CDR3 length is 15 residues. V dropped 2 bases and J dropped 7 bases, with 13 bases sitting between them. The CDR3 DNA reads as TGTGCCAGCAGCTTTGGTAGGATGGGGAATTCACCCCTCCACTTT. Translating it yields CASSFGRMGNSPLHF. Filled out from reference TRBV5-8 and TRBJ1-6, the complete variable domain reads EAGVTQSPTHLIKTRGQQATLRCSPISGHTSVYWYQQALGLGLQFLLWYDEGEERNRGNFPPRFSGRQFPNYSSELNVNALELEDSALYLCASSFGRMGNSPLHFGNGTRLTVT.

The table lists this clone with a count of one. This chain connects TRBV11-2 to TRBJ1-6, with 7 bases lining up with TRBD1. The CDR3 has 16 amino acids. The V and J ends lost 4 bases and 3 bases, in that order; junction bases with no gene match: 6. The germline gives CDR1 SGHAT, CDR2 FQNNGV. CDR3: CASSSGQLFYNSPLHF. The CDR3, as DNA: TGTGCCAGCAGCTCGGGACAGTTATTCTATAATTCACCCCTCCACTTT. Looking up the rest from reference TRBV11-2 and TRBJ1-6 gives the full variable domain: EAGVAQSPRYKIIEKRQSVAFWCNPISGHATLYWYQQILGQGPKLLIQFQNNGVVDDSQLPKDRFSAERLKGVDSTLKIQPAKLEDSAVYLCASSSGQLFYNSPLHFGNGTRLTVT.

V gene TRBV25-1 combines with J gene TRBJ1-6, with D perhaps TRBD1 (6 bases). This CDR3 has 14 residues. V lost 6 bases and J 11 bases, leaving 17 bases between the germline ends. The germline V gene has CDR1 MGHDK and CDR2 SYGVNS. The CDR3 here is CASRGWGAQPPLHF. CDR3 bases: TGTGCCAGCAGGGGCTGGGGGGCACAACCACCCCTCCACTTT.

The genes are TRBV7-2 and TRBJ2-1; D unresolved. Per the germline V gene, CDR1 is SGHTA and CDR2 is FQGNSA. With 2 bases removed from V and 4 bases from J, the gap between germline ends came to 9 bases. CDR3 size: 14 residues. CDR3 bases: TGTGCCAGCAGCTTAAACAGACTTTACAATGAGCAGTTCTTC. The encoded protein is CASSLNRLYNEQFF. Based on the CDR3 plus reference TRBV7-2 and TRBJ2-1, the full variable domain is GAGVSQSPSNKVTEKGKDVELRCDPISGHTALYWYRQSLGQGLEFLIYFQGNSAPDKSGLPSDRFSAERTGGSVSTLTIQRTQQEDSAVYLCASSLNRLYNEQFFGPGTRLTVL.